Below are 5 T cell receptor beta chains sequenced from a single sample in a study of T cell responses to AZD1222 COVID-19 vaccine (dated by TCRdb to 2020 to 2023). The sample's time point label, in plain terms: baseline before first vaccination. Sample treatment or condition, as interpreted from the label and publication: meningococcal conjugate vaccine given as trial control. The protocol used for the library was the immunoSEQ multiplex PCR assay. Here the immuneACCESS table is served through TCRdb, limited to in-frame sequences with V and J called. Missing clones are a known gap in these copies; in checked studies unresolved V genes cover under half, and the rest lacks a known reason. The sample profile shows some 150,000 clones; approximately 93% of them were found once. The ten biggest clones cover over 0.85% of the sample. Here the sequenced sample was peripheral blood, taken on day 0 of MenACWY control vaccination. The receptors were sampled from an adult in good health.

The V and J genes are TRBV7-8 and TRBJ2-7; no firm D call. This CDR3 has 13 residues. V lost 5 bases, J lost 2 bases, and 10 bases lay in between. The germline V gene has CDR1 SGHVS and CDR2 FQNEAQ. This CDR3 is CASSPGMTYEQYF. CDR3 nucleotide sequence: TGTGCCAGCAGCCCCGGTATGACCTACGAGCAGTACTTC.

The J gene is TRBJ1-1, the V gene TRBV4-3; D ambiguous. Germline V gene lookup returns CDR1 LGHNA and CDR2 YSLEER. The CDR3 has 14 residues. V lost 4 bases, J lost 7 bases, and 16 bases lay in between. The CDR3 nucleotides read TGCGCCAGCAGCCGGGTTCTTGGGGAATATGAAGCTTTCTTT. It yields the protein CASSRVLGEYEAFF.

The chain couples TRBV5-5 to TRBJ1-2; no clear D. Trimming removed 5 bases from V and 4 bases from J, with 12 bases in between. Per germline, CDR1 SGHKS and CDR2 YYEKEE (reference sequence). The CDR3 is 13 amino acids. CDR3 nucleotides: TGTGCCAGCAGGCTTTCTGGGAGCTATGGCTACACCTTC. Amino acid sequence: CASRLSGSYGYTF. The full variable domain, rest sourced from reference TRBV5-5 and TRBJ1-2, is DAGVTQSPTHLIKTRGQQVTLRCSPISGHKSVSWYQQVLGQGPQFIFQYYEKEERGRGNFPDRFSARQFPNYSSELNVNALLLGDSALYLCASRLSGSYGYTFGSGTRLTVV.

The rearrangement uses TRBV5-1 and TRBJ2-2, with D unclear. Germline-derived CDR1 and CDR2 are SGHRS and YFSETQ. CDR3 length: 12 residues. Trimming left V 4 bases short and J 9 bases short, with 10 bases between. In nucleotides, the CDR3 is TGCGCCAGCAGCAGGACGACGCGGGAGCTGTTTTTT. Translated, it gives CASSRTTRELFF. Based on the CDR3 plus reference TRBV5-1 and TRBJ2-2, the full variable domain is KAGVTQTPRYLIKTRGQQVTLSCSPISGHRSVSWYQQTPGQGLQFLFEYFSETQRNKGNFPGRFSGRQFSNSRSEMNVSTLELGDSALYLCASSRTTRELFFGEGSRLTVL.

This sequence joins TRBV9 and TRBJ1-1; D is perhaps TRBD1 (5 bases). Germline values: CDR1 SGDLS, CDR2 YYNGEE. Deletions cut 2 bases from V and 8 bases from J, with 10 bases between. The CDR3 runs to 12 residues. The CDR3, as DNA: TGTGCCAGCAGCGTTTATGCAGGGGAAGCTTTCTTT. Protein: CASSVYAGEAFF.